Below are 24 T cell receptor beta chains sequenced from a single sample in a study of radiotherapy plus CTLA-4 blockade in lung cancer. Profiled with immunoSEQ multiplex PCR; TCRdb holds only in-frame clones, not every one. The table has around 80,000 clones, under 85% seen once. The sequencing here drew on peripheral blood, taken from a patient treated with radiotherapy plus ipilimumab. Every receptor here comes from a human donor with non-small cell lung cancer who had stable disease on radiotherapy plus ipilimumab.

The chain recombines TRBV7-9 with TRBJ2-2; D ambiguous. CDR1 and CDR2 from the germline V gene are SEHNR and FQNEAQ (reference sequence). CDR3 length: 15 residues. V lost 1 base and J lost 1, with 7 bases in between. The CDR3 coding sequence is TGTGCCAGCAGCTTAGTCGGGCTGAACACCGGGGAGCTGTTTTTT. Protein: CASSLVGLNTGELFF.

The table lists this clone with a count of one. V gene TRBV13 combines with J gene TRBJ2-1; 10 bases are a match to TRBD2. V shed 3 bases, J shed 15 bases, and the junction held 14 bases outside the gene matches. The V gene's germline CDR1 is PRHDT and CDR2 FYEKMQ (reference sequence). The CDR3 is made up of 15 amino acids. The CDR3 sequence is CASSLFLAGDPTRFF. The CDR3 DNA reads TGTGCCAGCAGCTTGTTTCTAGCGGGAGACCCGACGAGGTTCTTC.

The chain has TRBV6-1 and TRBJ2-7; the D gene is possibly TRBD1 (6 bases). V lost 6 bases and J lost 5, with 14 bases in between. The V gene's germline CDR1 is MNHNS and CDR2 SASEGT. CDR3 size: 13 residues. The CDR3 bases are TGTGCCAGCAGCCGAGGGACATCCCACGAGCAGTACTTC. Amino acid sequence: CASSRGTSHEQYF.

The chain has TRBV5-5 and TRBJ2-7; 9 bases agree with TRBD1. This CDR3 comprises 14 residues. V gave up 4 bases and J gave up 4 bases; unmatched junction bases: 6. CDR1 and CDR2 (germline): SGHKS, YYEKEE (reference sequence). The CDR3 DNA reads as TGTGCCAGCAGCCAGACAGGGGGGAGTTACGAGCAGTACTTC. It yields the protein CASSQTGGSYEQYF.

CDR3 in DNA: TGTGCCAGCAGCGTCAGCGGAGCCGCGGTCGGGGGGGATACGCAGTATTTT. Protein: CASSVSGAAVGGDTQYF. This rearrangement joins TRBV9 to TRBJ2-3, with 7 bases matching TRBD2. This CDR3 spans 17 amino acids. Germline V gives CDR1 SGDLS, CDR2 YYNGEE. V was pared by 2 bases and J by 6 bases, with 15 bases of the junction left unmatched.

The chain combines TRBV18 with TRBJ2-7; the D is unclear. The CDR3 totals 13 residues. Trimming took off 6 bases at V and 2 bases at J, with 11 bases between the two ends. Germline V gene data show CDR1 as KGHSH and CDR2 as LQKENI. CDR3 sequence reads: CASSPGEAYEQYF. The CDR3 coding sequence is TGTGCCAGCTCTCCCGGCGAGGCCTACGAGCAGTACTTC.

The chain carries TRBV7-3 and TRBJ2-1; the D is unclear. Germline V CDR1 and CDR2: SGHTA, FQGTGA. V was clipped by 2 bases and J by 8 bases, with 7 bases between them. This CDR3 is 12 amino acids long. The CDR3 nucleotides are TGTGCCAGCAGCTTAGGGATACATGAGCAGTTCTTC. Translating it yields CASSLGIHEQFF.

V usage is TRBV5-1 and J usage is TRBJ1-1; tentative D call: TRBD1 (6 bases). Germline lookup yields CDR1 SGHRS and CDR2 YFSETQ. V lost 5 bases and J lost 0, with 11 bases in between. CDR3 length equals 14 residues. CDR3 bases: TGCGCCAGCAGATCCGGGACAATGAACACTGAAGCTTTCTTT. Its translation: CASRSGTMNTEAFF.

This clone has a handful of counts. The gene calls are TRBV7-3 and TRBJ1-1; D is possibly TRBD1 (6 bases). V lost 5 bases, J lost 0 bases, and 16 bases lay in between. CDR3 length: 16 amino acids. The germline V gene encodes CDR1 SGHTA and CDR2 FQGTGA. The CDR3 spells CASSRGQLSLNTEAFF. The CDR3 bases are TGTGCCAGCAGCCGCGGACAGCTCAGTCTGAACACTGAAGCTTTCTTT.

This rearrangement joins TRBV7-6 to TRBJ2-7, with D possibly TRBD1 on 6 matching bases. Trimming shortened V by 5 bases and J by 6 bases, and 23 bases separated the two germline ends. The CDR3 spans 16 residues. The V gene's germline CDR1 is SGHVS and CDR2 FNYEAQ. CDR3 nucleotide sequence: TGTGCCAGCAGCCGACGGGATTGGGACACTTTTTGCGAGCAGTACTTC. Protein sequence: CASSRRDWDTFCEQYF.

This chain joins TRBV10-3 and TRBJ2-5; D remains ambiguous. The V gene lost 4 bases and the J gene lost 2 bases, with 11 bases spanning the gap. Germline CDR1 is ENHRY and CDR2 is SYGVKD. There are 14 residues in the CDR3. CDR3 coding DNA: TGTGCCATCAGTGGCTGGGAAGTACAAGAGACCCAGTACTTC. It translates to CAISGWEVQETQYF.

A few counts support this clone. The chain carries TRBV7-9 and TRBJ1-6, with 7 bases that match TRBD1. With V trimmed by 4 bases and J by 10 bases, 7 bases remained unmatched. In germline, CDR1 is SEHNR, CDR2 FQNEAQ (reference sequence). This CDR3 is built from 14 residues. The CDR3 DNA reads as TGTGCCAGCAGCTCTGGACAGGAAAGGTCACCCCTCCACTTT. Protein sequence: CASSSGQERSPLHF.

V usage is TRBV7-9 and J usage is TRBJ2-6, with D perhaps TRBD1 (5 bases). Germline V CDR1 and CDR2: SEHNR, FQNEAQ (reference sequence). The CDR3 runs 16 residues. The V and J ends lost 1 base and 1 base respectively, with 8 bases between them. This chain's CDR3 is CASSLVQGSGANVLTF. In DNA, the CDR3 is TGTGCCAGCAGCTTAGTCCAGGGATCTGGGGCCAACGTCCTGACTTTC.

CDR3 region: CASSLGLAGGEEQFF. The DNA for the CDR3 is TGTGCCAGCAGCTTGGGACTAGCGGGAGGGGAGGAGCAGTTCTTC. V usage is TRBV11-3 and J usage is TRBJ2-1; 16 bases are a match to TRBD2. After removal of 3 bases from V and 10 bases from J, the junction contained 3 bases not matched to a gene. This CDR3 comprises 15 residues. Germline assignment: CDR1 SGHNT and CDR2 YENEEA.

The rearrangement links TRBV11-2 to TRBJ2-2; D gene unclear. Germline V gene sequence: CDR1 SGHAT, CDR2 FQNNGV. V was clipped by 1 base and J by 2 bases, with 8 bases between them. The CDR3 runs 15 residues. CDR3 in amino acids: CASSLGASNTGELFF. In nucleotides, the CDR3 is TGTGCCAGCAGCTTAGGTGCGTCCAACACCGGGGAGCTGTTTTTT.

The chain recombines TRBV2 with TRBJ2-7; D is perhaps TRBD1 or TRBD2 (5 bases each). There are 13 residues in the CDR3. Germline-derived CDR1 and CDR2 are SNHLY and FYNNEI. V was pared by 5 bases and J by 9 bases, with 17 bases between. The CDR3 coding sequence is TGTGCCAGCAGTCCCGGGACGGGGCAAGGGCAGTACTTC. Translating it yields CASSPGTGQGQYF.

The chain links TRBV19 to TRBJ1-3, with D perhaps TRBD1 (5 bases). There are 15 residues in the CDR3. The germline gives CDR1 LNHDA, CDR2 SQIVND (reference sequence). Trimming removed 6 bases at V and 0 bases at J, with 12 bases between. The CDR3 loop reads CASSLGPLSGNTIYF. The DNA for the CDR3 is TGTGCCAGTAGCTTGGGACCCCTCTCTGGAAACACCATATATTTT. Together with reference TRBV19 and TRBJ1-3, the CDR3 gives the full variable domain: DGGITQSPKYLFRKEGQNVTLSCEQNLNHDAMYWYRQDPGQGLRLIYYSQIVNDFQKGDIAEGYSVSREKKESFPLTVTSAQKNPTAFYLCASSLGPLSGNTIYFGEGSWLTVV.

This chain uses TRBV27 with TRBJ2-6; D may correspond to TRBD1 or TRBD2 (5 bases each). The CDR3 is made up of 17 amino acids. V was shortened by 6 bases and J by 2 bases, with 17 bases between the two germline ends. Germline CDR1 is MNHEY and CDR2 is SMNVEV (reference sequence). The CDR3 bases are TGTGCCAGCAGCCGAGCCCCCGGGGCGGCTGGGGCCAACGTCCTGACTTTC. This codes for CASSRAPGAAGANVLTF.

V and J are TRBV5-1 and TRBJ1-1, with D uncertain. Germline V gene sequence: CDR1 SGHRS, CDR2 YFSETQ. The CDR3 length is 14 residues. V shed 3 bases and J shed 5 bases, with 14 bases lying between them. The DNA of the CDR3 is TGCGCCAGCAGCTCCAAAACCGGAGATACTGAAGCTTTCTTT. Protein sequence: CASSSKTGDTEAFF.

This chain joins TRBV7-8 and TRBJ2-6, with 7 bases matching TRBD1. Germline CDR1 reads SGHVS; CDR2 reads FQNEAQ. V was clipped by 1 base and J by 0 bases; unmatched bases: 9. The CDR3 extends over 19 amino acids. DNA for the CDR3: TGTGCCAGCAGCTTAGTGTCGGACAGGAGGTTCTCTGGGGCCAACGTCCTGACTTTC. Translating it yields CASSLVSDRRFSGANVLTF.

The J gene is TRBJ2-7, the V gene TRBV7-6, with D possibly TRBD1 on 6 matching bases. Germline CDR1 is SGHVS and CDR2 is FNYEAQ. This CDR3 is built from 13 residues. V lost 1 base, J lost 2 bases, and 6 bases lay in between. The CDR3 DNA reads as TGTGCCAGCAGCTTAGGGGACACCTACGAGCAGTACTTC. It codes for CASSLGDTYEQYF.

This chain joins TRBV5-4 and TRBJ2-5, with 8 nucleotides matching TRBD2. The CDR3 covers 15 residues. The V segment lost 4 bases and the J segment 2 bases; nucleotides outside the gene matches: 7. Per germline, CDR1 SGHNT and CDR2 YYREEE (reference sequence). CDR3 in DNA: TGTGCCAGCAGCCCCCTAGCGGGCGAACAAGAGACCCAGTACTTC. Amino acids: CASSPLAGEQETQYF.

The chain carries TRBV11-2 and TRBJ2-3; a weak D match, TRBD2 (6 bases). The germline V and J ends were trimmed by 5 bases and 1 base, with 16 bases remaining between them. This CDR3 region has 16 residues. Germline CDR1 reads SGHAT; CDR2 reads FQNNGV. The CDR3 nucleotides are TGTGCCAGCAGCCCCCGACTAGTGGGAGGCACAGATACGCAGTATTTT. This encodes CASSPRLVGGTDTQYF. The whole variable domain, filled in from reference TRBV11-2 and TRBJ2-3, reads EAGVAQSPRYKIIEKRQSVAFWCNPISGHATLYWYQQILGQGPKLLIQFQNNGVVDDSQLPKDRFSAERLKGVDSTLKIQPAKLEDSAVYLCASSPRLVGGTDTQYFGPGTRLTVL.

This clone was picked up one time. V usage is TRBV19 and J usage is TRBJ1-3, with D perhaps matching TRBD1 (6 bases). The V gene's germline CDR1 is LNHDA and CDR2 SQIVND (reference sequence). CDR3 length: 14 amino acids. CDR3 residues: CATGTPGSGNTIYF. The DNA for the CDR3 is TGTGCTACCGGGACACCTGGGTCTGGAAACACCATATATTTT. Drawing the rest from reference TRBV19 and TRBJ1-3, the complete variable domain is DGGITQSPKYLFRKEGQNVTLSCEQNLNHDAMYWYRQDPGQGLRLIYYSQIVNDFQKGDIAEGYSVSREKKESFPLTVTSAQKNPTAFYLCATGTPGSGNTIYFGEGSWLTVV.